This T cell receptor beta chain was captured in a study of post-analysis software for immune sequencing data. General study results and limits: Patients showed TRBV5-6, TRBV5-1 and TRBV20-1 among roughly five TRBV segments more frequent than in controls.

Prepared TCR beta cDNA libraries contained unique molecular identifiers. TCRdb called the PCR reads again in MiXCR, with one record for every CDR3 protein. Of approximately 730,000 distinct CDR3 sequences listed, roughly 29% are singletons. This CDR3 has 15 residues. CDR1 is LNHNV, CDR2 YYDKDF, per germline (reference sequence). As regards this clonotype: Its target is not known. This may come from a read error, since a much larger clone is one base off.

Sequenced: blood. This sequence originates from a girl between 10 and 17 years old with multiple sclerosis. The chain couples TRBV15 to TRBJ2-4, with D perhaps TRBD1 (5 bases). CDR3 residues: CAASRQGGAGNIQYF. The CDR3 DNA reads as TGTGCCGCCAGCAGGCAGGGCGGAGCCGGGAACATTCAGTACTTC.